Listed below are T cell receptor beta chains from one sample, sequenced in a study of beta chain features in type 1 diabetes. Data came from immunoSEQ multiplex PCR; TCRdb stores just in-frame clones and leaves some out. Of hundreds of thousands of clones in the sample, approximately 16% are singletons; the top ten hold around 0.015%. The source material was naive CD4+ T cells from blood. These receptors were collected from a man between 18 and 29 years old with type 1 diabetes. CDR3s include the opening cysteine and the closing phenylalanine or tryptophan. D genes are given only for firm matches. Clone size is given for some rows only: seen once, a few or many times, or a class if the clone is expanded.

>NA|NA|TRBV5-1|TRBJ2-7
CASSLAGAASEQYF
TGCGCCAGCAGCTTGGCAGGGGCTGCTAGCGAGCAGTACTTC
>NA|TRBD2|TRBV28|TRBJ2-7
CASSLLAGVKYEQYF
TGTGCCAGCAGTTTGTTAGCGGGAGTGAAATACGAGCAGTACTTC
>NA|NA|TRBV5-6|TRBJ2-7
CASSLPGNSYEQYF
TGTGCCAGCAGCTTGCCAGGAAACTCCTACGAGCAGTACTTC
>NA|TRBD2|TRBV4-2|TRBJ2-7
CASSQGLAGQTYEQYF
TGTGCCAGCAGCCAAGGACTAGCGGGACAGACCTACGAGCAGTACTTC
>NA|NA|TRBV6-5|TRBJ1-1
CASSCLDSRLCEAFF
TGTGCCAGCAGTTGCTTAGACTCCAGACTCTGTGAAGCTTTCTTT
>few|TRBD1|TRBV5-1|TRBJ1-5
CASSSGTDQPQHF
TGCGCCAGCAGCTCTGGGACAGATCAGCCCCAGCATTTT
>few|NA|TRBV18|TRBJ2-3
CASSPPFSGISTDTQYF
TGTGCCAGCTCACCACCGTTCTCGGGGATAAGCACAGATACGCAGTATTTT
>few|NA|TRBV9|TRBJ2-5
CASSPSSETQYF
TGTGCCAGCAGCCCATCTAGTGAGACCCAGTACTTC
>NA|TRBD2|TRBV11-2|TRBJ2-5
CASSLAGGEVTQYF
TGTGCCAGCAGCTTAGCCGGGGGGGAGGTGACCCAGTACTTC
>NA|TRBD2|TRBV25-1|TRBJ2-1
CASSDRAGGPYNEQFF
TGTGCCAGCAGTGATAGGGCGGGAGGGCCATACAATGAGCAGTTCTTC
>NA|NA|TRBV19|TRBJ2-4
CASSILGRGKNIQYF
TGTGCCAGCAGTATCCTCGGCAGGGGCAAAAACATTCAGTACTTC
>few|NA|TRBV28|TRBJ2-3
CASTSGGSTDTQYF
TGTGCCAGCACCTCCGGAGGTAGCACAGATACGCAGTATTTT
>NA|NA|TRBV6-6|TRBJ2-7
CASGGGMAGAGYEQYF
TGTGCCAGCGGGGGGGGCATGGCGGGAGCCGGTTACGAGCAGTACTTC
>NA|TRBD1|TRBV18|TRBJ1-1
CASSPRDSTEAFF
TGTGCCAGCTCACCTAGGGACAGCACTGAAGCTTTCTTT
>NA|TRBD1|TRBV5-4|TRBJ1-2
CASSRQGQPMGGGYTF
TGTGCCAGCAGCCGCCAGGGACAGCCCATGGGGGGTGGCTACACCTTC
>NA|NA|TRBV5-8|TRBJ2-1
CASSPPQAGSYNEQFF
TGTGCCAGCAGCCCCCCTCAAGCGGGCTCCTACAATGAGCAGTTCTTC
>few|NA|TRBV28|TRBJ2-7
CASNREDEQYF
TGTGCCAGCAATCGGGAAGACGAGCAGTACTTC
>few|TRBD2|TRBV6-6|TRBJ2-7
CASTEPGGSYEQYF
TGTGCCAGCACCGAACCGGGGGGCTCCTACGAGCAGTACTTC
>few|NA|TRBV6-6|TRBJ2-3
CASSYGLAQPRDTQYF
TGTGCCAGCAGTTACGGTCTAGCCCAACCTCGGGATACGCAGTATTTT
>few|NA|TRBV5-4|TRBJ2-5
CASSLLPQETQYF
TGTGCCAGCAGCTTGCTCCCCCAAGAGACCCAGTACTTC
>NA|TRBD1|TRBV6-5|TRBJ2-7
CASSYRGQLYEQYF
TGTGCCAGCAGTTACCGGGGACAGCTCTACGAGCAGTACTTC
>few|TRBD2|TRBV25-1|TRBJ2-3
CASSGTSGGAADTQYF
TGTGCCAGCAGCGGGACTAGCGGGGGGGCCGCAGATACGCAGTATTTT
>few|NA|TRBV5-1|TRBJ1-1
CASHKENRVNEAFF
TGCGCCAGCCATAAGGAAAACAGGGTTAATGAAGCTTTCTTT
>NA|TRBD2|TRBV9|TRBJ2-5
CASSAGTSGRETQYF
TGTGCCAGCAGCGCCGGGACTAGCGGGCGGGAGACCCAGTACTTC
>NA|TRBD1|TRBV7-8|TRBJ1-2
CASSLVLQGLLGYTF
TGTGCCAGCAGCTTAGTGCTACAGGGGCTTCTTGGCTACACCTTC
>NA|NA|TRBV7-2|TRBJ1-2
CASSSLPSSGGYTF
TGTGCCAGCAGCTCCCTCCCCTCCTCGGGGGGCTACACCTTC
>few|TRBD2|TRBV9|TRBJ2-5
CASSAGLAAAGTQYF
TGTGCCAGCAGCGCGGGACTAGCCGCGGCGGGGACCCAGTACTTC
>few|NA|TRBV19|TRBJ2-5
CASSIRDETQYF
TGTGCCAGTAGTATCCGAGATGAGACCCAGTACTTC
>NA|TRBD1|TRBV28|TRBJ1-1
CASSPLIRGKAEAFF
TGTGCCAGCAGTCCCCTCATCAGGGGGAAGGCTGAAGCTTTCTTT